Listed below are T cell receptor beta chains from one sample, sequenced in a study of OX40 agonist ivuxolimab in advanced cancers. Clones were sequenced by immunoSEQ multiplex PCR, and TCRdb holds only the in-frame ones, with some missing. This sample yields 50,000 to 70,000 clones, of which more than 75% are seen a single time; less than 3.5% belongs to the top ten. The sample consisted of CD4+ or CD8+ T cells sorted from blood, taken in a trial of the OX40 agonist ivuxolimab. All receptors derive from an adult with an advanced solid tumor such as melanoma, head and neck, liver or kidney cancer. The CDR3 runs from the conserved cysteine through the conserved F or W. A D gene is named only where the DNA matches it firmly. Rows give clone size only sometimes, using once, few, many, or a class for an expanded clone.

TRBV7-2	-	-	TRBJ1-4	CASSQRGGEKLFF	TGTGCCAGCAGCCAAAGGGGGGGTGAAAAACTGTTTTTT
TRBV7-2	-	-	TRBJ1-5	CASSFSSDSNQPQHF	TGTGCCAGCAGCTTTAGCTCGGATAGCAATCAGCCCCAGCATTTT
TRBV21-1	-	-	TRBJ1-2	CASSKGEGNYGYTF	TGTGCCAGCAGCAAAGGGGAAGGTAACTATGGCTACACCTTC
TRBV18	-	-	TRBJ1-1	CASSPKDPRLGNTEAFF	TGTGCCAGCTCACCAAAGGACCCGCGGCTGGGGAACACTGAAGCTTTCTTT
TRBV5-4	-	-	TRBJ1-2	CASSSGAGHYGYTF	TGTGCCAGCAGCTCGGGGGCAGGGCACTATGGCTACACCTTC
TRBV2	-	-	TRBJ2-1	CASGFDETLEQFF	TGTGCCAGCGGCTTCGATGAGACCCTTGAGCAGTTCTTC
TRBV5-6	-	-	TRBJ1-6	CASSPRRGVSNSPLHF	TGTGCCAGCAGCCCTCGTCGGGGGGTCAGTAATTCACCCCTCCACTTT
TRBV9	-	-	TRBJ1-1	CASSVGPGTRSTEAFF	TGTGCCAGCAGCGTAGGGCCCGGGACGAGGAGCACTGAAGCTTTCTTT
TRBV5-1	TRBD1	-	TRBJ2-3	CASSWGQGVPTDTQYF	TGCGCCAGCAGCTGGGGACAGGGAGTCCCCACAGATACGCAGTATTTT
TRBV13	TRBD2	-	TRBJ2-5	CASSQTSAQETQYF	TGTGCCAGCAGCCAGACTAGCGCGCAAGAGACCCAGTACTTC
TRBV19	TRBD1	-	TRBJ2-1	CASRMIPGQGARNEQFF	TGTGCCAGTAGGATGATACCTGGACAGGGGGCGCGAAATGAGCAGTTCTTC
TRBV5-1	-	-	TRBJ1-2	CASSFQGSREYGYTF	TGCGCCAGCAGCTTTCAGGGGAGTAGGGAGTACGGCTACACCTTC
TRBV4-1	-	-	TRBJ1-5	CASSREGWGIVSNQPQHF	TGCGCCAGCAGCCGCGAGGGATGGGGTATTGTTAGCAATCAGCCCCAGCATTTT
TRBV10-3	-	once	TRBJ1-1	CATGSRTENTEAFF	TGTGCCACCGGTAGTCGGACAGAGAACACTGAAGCTTTCTTT
TRBV7-3	TRBD2	-	TRBJ2-5	CASSPTSGGLETQYF	TGTGCCAGCAGCCCAACTAGCGGGGGGCTGGAGACCCAGTACTTC
TRBV6-6	TRBD1	-	TRBJ1-1	CASSYGGQKNTEAFF	TGTGCCAGCAGTTACGGGGGACAGAAGAACACTGAAGCTTTCTTT
TRBV29-1	-	-	TRBJ1-2	CSVDTERAGYTF	TGCAGCGTTGACACGGAAAGGGCGGGCTACACCTTC
TRBV30	-	-	TRBJ2-7	CAWSVQVSAEQYF	TGTGCCTGGAGTGTGCAGGTCTCCGCCGAGCAGTACTTC
TRBV5-8	-	-	TRBJ2-2	CASSLGDWRGNTGELFF	TGTGCCAGCAGCTTGGGTGACTGGCGGGGGAACACCGGGGAGCTGTTTTTT
TRBV5-1	-	-	TRBJ1-2	CASRGNSYSYGYTF	TGCGCCAGCAGAGGAAACAGTTATAGCTATGGCTACACCTTC
TRBV5-4	TRBD2	medium-sized	TRBJ2-2	CASSLELGRAGELFF	TGTGCCAGCAGCTTGGAGTTGGGGAGGGCCGGGGAGCTGTTTTTT
TRBV7-3	-	-	TRBJ2-1	CASSSGVNEQFF	TGTGCCAGCAGCTCCGGAGTCAATGAGCAGTTCTTC
TRBV11-3	TRBD1	-	TRBJ2-2	CASSLKRGRYTGELFF	TGTGCCAGCAGCTTAAAGAGGGGGCGGTATACCGGGGAGCTGTTTTTT
TRBV7-2	TRBD2	-	TRBJ2-5	CASSNGLAGRETQYF	TGTGCCAGCAGCAACGGACTAGCGGGGAGGGAGACCCAGTACTTC
TRBV28	-	-	TRBJ1-1	CASSLGGLDEAFF	TGTGCCAGCAGTTTAGGGGGGTTGGATGAAGCTTTCTTT